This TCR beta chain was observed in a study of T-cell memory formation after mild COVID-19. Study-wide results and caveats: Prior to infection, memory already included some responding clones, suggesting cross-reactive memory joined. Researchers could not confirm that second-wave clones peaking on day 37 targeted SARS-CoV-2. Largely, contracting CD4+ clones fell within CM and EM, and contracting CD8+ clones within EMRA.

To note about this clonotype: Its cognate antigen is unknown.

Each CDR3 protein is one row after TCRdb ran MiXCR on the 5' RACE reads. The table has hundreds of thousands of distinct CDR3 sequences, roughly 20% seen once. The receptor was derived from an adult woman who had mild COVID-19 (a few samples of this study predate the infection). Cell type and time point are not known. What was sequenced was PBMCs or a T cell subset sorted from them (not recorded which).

This CDR3 is CASSYRPGGTDTQYF. The CDR3 DNA reads as TGTGCCAGCAGCTATCGCCCCGGTGGCACAGATACGCAGTATTTT. This chain joins TRBV7-9 and TRBJ2-3; D not resolved. This CDR3 comprises 15 residues. The germline V and J ends were trimmed by 4 bases and 1 base, with 12 bases remaining between them. In germline, CDR1 is SEHNR, CDR2 FQNEAQ (reference sequence).